The 3 T cell receptor beta chains below come from one sample, sequenced in a study of shared clonotypes between healthy human individuals. Generated by immunoSEQ multiplex PCR, the TCRdb table keeps only in-frame clones and is missing some. The table records roughly 2 million clones, about 95% of them present only once. It was CD45RO-negative cells, positively selected for CCR7, that made up naive CD8 cells, with terminally differentiated effector memory CD45RA+ cells excluded. Sequencing used naive CD8+ T cells sorted from blood. The source is a man younger than 35 in good health.

The gene calls are TRBV13 and TRBJ2-7, with 9 positions matching TRBD2. Per the germline V gene, CDR1 is PRHDT and CDR2 is FYEKMQ (reference sequence). Losses at the gene ends were 4 bases for V and 2 bases for J; bases not matched to a gene: 9. The CDR3 totals 16 residues. The CDR3 loop reads CASSSLDLAGTYEQYF. CDR3 DNA sequence: TGTGCCAGCAGCTCCCTAGATCTAGCGGGAACCTACGAGCAGTACTTC.

The chain recombines TRBV5-1 with TRBJ2-3; 11 nucleotides match TRBD2. Trimming cost V 4 bases and J 5 bases; bases outside gene matches: 6. CDR3 length: 15 amino acids. The germline V gene has CDR1 SGHRS and CDR2 YFSETQ. CDR3 DNA sequence: TGCGCCAGCAGCCCACTAGCGGGAGCCCTAGATACGCAGTATTTT. Translation gives CASSPLAGALDTQYF.

Notes on this clone: This sample includes further DNA sequences coding for the same CDR3. CDR3 protein: CASSLGQGNYGYTF. CDR3 nucleotide sequence: TGCGCCAGCAGCTTGGGGCAGGGGAACTATGGCTACACCTTC. The genes are TRBV5-1 and TRBJ1-2; TRBD1 might be the D (6 bases). Trimming cost V 0 bases and J 2 bases, with 8 bases left between them. Germline V lookup: CDR1 SGHRS, CDR2 YFSETQ. CDR3 length equals 14 residues.